The present T cell receptor beta chain was sequenced within a study of beta chain features in type 1 diabetes. Looking at the study overall: Investigators examined roughly 99,000,000 sorted cells across all samples. Study outcomes and limitations: When VDJ junctions were examined, type 1 diabetes patients showed fewer insertions and more deletions. It was possible that PCR favored shorter templates, equally so in patients and controls.

Trimming shortened V by 7 bases and J by 0 bases, and 8 bases separated the two germline ends. The CDR3 is 13 residues long. CDR1 and CDR2 from the germline V gene are SGHTA and FQGNSA. Sequencing targeted expressed TCRB transcripts, as all isolated RNA had been reverse transcribed. Average reads for naive, central memory and regulatory T cell samples were around 4 million. Clones were sequenced by immunoSEQ multiplex PCR, and TCRdb holds only the in-frame ones, with some missing. Seen here are around 340,000 clones, 20% observed once, and the top ten hold 0.035% to 0.055%. Comment on this clone: Its target is not known.

The source is a woman aged 18-29 years in good health. The material sequenced was naive CD4+ T cells from blood. The V call is TRBV7-2, the J call TRBJ2-3; D perhaps matches TRBD2 (5 bases). CDR3: CASNKRSTDTQYF. The CDR3 coding sequence is TGTGCCAGCAATAAGCGGAGCACAGATACGCAGTATTTT.